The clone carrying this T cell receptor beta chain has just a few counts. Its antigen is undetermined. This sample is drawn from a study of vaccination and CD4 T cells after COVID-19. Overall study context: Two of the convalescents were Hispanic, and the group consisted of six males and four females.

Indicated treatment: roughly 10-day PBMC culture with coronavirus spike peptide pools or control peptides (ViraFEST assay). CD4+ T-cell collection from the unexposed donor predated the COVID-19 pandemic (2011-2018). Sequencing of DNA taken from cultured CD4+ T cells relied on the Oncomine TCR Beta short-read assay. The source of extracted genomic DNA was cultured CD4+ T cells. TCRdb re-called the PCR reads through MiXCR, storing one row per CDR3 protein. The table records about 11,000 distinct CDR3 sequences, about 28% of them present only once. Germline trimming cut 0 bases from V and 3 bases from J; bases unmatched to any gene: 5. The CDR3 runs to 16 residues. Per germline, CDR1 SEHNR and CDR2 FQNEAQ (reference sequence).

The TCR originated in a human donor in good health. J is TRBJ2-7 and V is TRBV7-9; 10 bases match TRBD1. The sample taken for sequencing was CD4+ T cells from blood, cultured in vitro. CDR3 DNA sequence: TGTGCCAGCAGCTTAGCGGTCGGGACAGGGGACTACGAGCAGTACTTC. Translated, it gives CASSLAVGTGDYEQYF.